This T cell receptor (beta chain) is from a study of cytomegalovirus exposure and HLA in healthy donors (dated by TCRdb to between 2016 and 2019). Background for the entire study: An earlier analysis of around 600 of the donors reported 250 to 300 Gb of sequence data and roughly 100 million unique TCR beta sequences from about 180 million T cells. Roughly 300 gigabases of sequencing data and tens of millions of unique TCR sequences were included in an early release covering several hundred HLA-typed donors. Among the roughly 400 genotyped donors, around 79% belonged to the genetic ancestry cluster associated with self-reported Caucasian donors. The aim of the study was to test whether cataloging public T cell receptors could identify signatures of past pathogen exposure. The study profiled the T cell repertoires of some 610 subjects by immunosequencing and related them to cytomegalovirus serostatus. Besides the first cohort of 550 to 750 subjects, a separate validation cohort made up of over 95 different subjects was used. To predict cytomegalovirus infection status, the study brought together high-throughput TCR immunosequencing, statistical association of individual TCRs with disease status, and machine learning. A later analysis re-analyzed previously published TCR beta repertoires from roughly 690 donors and added high-resolution HLA genotyping to study TCR occurrence patterns. In the later analysis, no new phenotypic data were used to find candidate immune exposures; instead, reliance was placed on TCR beta sequences and their occurrence across donors. In an earlier analysis of roughly 580 of the donors, high-throughput TCR beta sequencing was used to judge whether each TCR beta V gene segment behaved as functional or pseudogenic. Donor age, sex, ethnicity and CMV serostatus were collected together with the repertoire data. A later genetic analysis took genome-wide SNP genotypes for about 65% of the 666 donors and used that subset as a discovery cohort. Every discovery cohort repertoire had been produced on one sequencing platform. Class I and class II HLA loci were covered by the typing at four-digit resolution. The number of typed donors differed by locus: about 620-630 for A, B, C, DRB1 and DQB1; some 540 for DQA1; 606 for DPA1; and about 450 for DPB1. Because of strong linkage in the cohort, a handful of DR-DQ haplotypes were treated as single units for association and clustering. Among 300 to 500 genotyped donors of the cohort, an average of around 220,000 unique TCR beta nucleotide sequences was sequenced per donor, of which about 19% were non-productive. Overall study results and their limits: In a later analysis, HLA-associated TCR beta chains were found to be more clonally expanded and to have lower generation probabilities than equally common non-associated chains. When HLA alleles, especially DR and DQ, strongly co-occurred, TCR associations were difficult to assign to individual alleles. Because counts were too low, some 16 rarely observed V segments, including chromosome 9 orphons, were excluded from the earlier analysis of 587 of the donors. The classifier was reported to diagnose cytomegalovirus status with high specificity and sensitivity in both the original cohort and the validation cohort. The study gave a list of 150 to 200 TCR beta chains associated with cytomegalovirus. A cluster of highly shared sequence variants was judged likely to be a technical artifact of the sequencing pipeline. Linkage disequilibrium might explain the correlated functional status among segregating V segments, but an unknown experimental factor could not be ruled out. Most TCR sequences were observed very rarely across donors, whereas some public TCRs were present in many individuals. For the cohort, immune exposure information was limited to CMV serostatus. Only TCR beta chains were sequenced in this cohort, and the absence of alpha or paired-chain data limited detectable features. Some IMGT-functional V segments, including TRBV6-2 and TRBV6-3, could not be distinguished by the 87-base-pair reads and were therefore excluded. In vitro tests confirmed that a few of the cytomegalovirus-associated TCR beta chains recognize cytomegalovirus antigens. Because HLA typing was unavailable for some donors at each locus, only the typed subset was used in association tests. In a later analysis, most CMV-associated TCR beta chains were found to appear HLA-restricted, with HLA associations seemingly driven largely by CMV exposure. Broadly in line with IMGT annotations, most TCR beta V segments showed up in productive rearrangements about 87% or about 30% of the time in an earlier analysis of around 600 of the donors. A later analysis found that TCR association rates varied across HLA loci, with DRB1 alleles showing the most associated TCRs and HLA-C alleles the fewest. An association between a missense DCLRE1C variant and V-gene and J-gene trimming of TCR beta chains was found in a later genetic analysis and replicated in an independent cohort. In a later analysis, more than 15,000 TCR beta sequences were associated with specific HLA alleles at a false discovery rate of 0.05. Compared with the approximately 700-donor mean, donors in an Asian-associated ancestry cluster had fewer N-insertions in productive TCRs, according to a later genetic analysis. Sequencing depth was assumed to be roughly uniform across donors in the presence/absence analyses, though that assumption may not hold. The authors suggested that the approach could potentially be generalized to other disease states and immunological phenotypes. A later analysis reported that several top co-occurrence clusters appeared linked to parvovirus B19, influenza, CMV and Epstein-Barr virus. A further reported finding was that TCR beta sequences accurately predicted the HLA-A and HLA-B alleles for most subjects in the first cohort.

Library preparation was by the immunoSEQ multiplex PCR assay. For the multiplex PCR, a mixture combining 60 forward primers for TCR Vbeta segments and 13 reverse primers for TCR Jbeta segments was used. The CDR3 region of rearranged TCR beta genes was amplified from genomic DNA by a multiplex PCR assay. The Illumina HiSeq System was used to sequence the amplified TCR beta libraries as 87-base-pair reads. As for the authors' bioinformatics: A later analysis counted tens of millions of unique TCR beta chains across the 550 to 750 repertoires, and roughly 10 million of these chains were shared by at least two donors. To remove PCR and sequencing errors, raw reads were error-corrected and collapsed into unique sequences using a nearest-neighbor algorithm that merged closely related sequences. CDR3 sequences were aligned to IMGT reference sequences to assign V, D and J gene segments. Each retained sequence needed at least a six-nucleotide match to both a V gene segment and a J gene segment. Rearrangements were called productive when the CDR3 lacked stop codons and stayed in frame with V and J; all others were non-productive. Following IMGT convention, CDR3 was defined as the stretch from the second conserved V-encoded cysteine to the conserved J-encoded phenylalanine. In an earlier analysis of roughly 610 of the donors, sequences lacking an unambiguous match to a single V gene segment were excluded. An earlier analysis of almost 600 of the donors classified V segments as functional when productive rearrangements were above 56.7% and as segregating when the standard deviation between donors was above 5%. A statistical classification framework was built for diagnosing cytomegalovirus status from the catalog of TCR beta chain sequences. In a later analysis, V and J genes were assigned by comparing TCR nucleotide sequences against IMGT/GENE-DB human TR gene sequences. A later analysis assigned CDR3 sequences and most-parsimonious VDJ recombination scenarios with the TCRdist pipeline. In a later analysis, each TCR beta chain was defined by its CDR3 amino acid sequence together with its V-gene family, and reads lacking a unique V-gene family were excluded. To address suspected cross-contamination and a sequencing artifact, a later analysis removed around 600 highly shared, low-generation-probability nucleotide sequences. For each public chain, a later analysis derived a clonal expansion index from normalized ranks of inferred template counts within each repertoire. A later analysis computed generation probabilities with a VDJ recombination model fitted to out-of-frame rearrangements, and checked the results against IGoR. A later analysis scored TCR-TCR, TCR-HLA and TCR-CMV co-occurrence with hypergeometric tests, applying a repertoire-size bias correction to TCR pairs. False discovery rates were estimated in a later analysis by permuting HLA or CMV assignments 20 times. In a later analysis, co-occurring TCRs were grouped with DBSCAN, and TCRdist sequence similarity was added when clustering was performed within HLA-allele-positive subsets. Co-occurrence clustering excluded repertoires with fewer than 30,000 or more than 120,000 public chains, plus five with anomalous nucleotide sharing. TCRdb obtained this table from immuneACCESS and retained in-frame rearrangements with V and J assigned. These tables miss some clones; where compared with another copy, unresolved V genes account for less than half of the shortfall, and the remainder is unexplained. That table furnishes V, J and clone size, whereas the DNA furnished D and trimming. This sample lists 250,000 or so clones; 80% to 95% were detected once. Jointly, the top ten make up about 1.5% of the sample.

The CDR3 runs 18 residues from the cysteine to the phenylalanine. Only the CDR3 portion is preserved as DNA: 54 bases, with reading frame beginning at the first base. Germline trimming amounts to 3 bases on V and 1 base on J, with 11 as the count of junction bases outside the gene matches. CDR1 is given as SGHTA and CDR2 as FQGTGA, both from the germline V gene. The cohort was made up of under 800 healthy bone marrow donors. At the time of sampling, all cohort members were nominally healthy, though unrecorded immune exposures were likely present. The donor was CMV seronegative and was included in the group of 352 seronegative cohort members. A peripheral blood sample was collected from each donor, and TCR beta sequencing was performed on peripheral blood mononuclear cells. The Qiagen DNeasy Blood Extraction Kit was used to extract genomic DNA from the blood cell samples. As concerns this clone: Its antigen is not yet known. Within one base of it there is no much larger clone, and no base qualities were kept.

This TCR was recovered from a girl aged 2-9 years in good health and CMV-seronegative. Sequenced: PBMCs. The rearrangement combines TRBV7-3 with TRBJ2-3; TRBD2 fits 9 bases in the junction. In nucleotide form, the sequence is TGTGCCAGCAGCTTGGAGGGCGGGGGGGCGTCCGGCACAGATACGCAGTATTTT. This sequence encodes CASSLEGGGASGTDTQYF.